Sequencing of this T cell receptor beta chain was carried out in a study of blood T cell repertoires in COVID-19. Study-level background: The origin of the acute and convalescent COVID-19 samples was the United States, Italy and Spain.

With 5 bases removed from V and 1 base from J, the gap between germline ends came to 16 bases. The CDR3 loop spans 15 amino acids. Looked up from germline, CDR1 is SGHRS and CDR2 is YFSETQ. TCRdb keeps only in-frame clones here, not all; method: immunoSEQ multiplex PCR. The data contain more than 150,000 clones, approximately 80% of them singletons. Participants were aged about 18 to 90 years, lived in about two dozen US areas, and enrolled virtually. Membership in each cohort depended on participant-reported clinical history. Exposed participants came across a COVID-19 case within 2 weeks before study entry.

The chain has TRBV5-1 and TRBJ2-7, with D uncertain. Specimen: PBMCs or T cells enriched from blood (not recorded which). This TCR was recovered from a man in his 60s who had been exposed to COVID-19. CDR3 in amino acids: CASRASPPGSYEQYF. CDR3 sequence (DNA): TGCGCCAGCAGAGCTTCTCCCCCCGGGTCCTACGAGCAGTACTTC.